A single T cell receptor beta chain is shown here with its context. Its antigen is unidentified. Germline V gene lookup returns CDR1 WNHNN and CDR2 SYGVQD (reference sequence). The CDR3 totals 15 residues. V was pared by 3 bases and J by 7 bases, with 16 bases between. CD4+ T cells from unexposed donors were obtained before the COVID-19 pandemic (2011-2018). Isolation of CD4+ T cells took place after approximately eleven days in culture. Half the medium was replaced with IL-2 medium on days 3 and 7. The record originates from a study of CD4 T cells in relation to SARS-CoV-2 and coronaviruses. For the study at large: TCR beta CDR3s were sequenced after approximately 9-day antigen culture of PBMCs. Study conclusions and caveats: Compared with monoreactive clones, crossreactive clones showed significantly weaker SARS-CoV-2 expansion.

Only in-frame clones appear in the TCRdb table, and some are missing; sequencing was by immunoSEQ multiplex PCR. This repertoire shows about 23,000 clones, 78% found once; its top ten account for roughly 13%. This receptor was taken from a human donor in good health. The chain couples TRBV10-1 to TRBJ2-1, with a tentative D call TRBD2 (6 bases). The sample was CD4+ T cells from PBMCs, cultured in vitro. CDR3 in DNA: TGCGCCAGCAGTGACTATGGCGGGACCCTTAATGAGCAGTTCTTC. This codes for CASSDYGGTLNEQFF.